This T cell receptor beta chain was recorded in a study of metastatic and nonmetastatic thyroid tumors. Overall study: Samples came from malignant and benign thyroid patients, and repertoires were compared across blood and tumor or nodule tissue.

Study-level points and caveats: Across blood and tumor, TCR beta diversity in malignant thyroid tumors was reportedly significantly higher than in benign nodules.

Nobody among the patients had been given any treatment before thyroid surgery. In the authors' methods: In papillary thyroid cancer, a distant-metastasis classifier was built using CDR3 differences across clinicopathological groups. With MiXCR, TCRdb reprocessed the PCR reads. In this record, the V and J calls reflect TCRdb's handling and not the investigators' own analysis. The data hold about 92,000 clones, with 15% observed a single time. The table lists this clone with many counts. The antigen is undetermined. The sample was blood. This sequence was found in a female donor with papillary thyroid cancer or a benign thyroid nodule (not recorded which). Some clones in this sample may be carry-over from other donors' samples.

CDR3 loop: CASSVTGRGEQYF. DNA of the CDR3: TGTGCCAGCAGCGTAACCGGACGGGGCGAGCAGTACTTC. The J gene is TRBJ2-7, the V gene TRBV9; D possibly corresponds to TRBD2 (5 bases). The V gene's germline CDR1 is SGDLS and CDR2 YYNGEE. V dropped 1 base and J dropped 6 bases, with 11 bases sitting between them. This CDR3 spans 13 amino acids.